This T cell receptor beta chain was sequenced in a study of long-term antiretroviral therapy in people with HIV. In germline, CDR1 is SGHAT, CDR2 FQNNGV. Trimming removed 3 bases at V and 5 bases at J, with 15 bases between. The CDR3 covers 15 residues. Samples were assayed with immunoSEQ v3.0 at survey level. TCRdb keeps only in-frame clones here, not all; method: immunoSEQ multiplex PCR. The repertoire holds approximately 47,000 clones, with approximately 79% as singletons. Sequences were derived from unsorted PBMCs, sampled 0.8 years after starting antiretroviral therapy. This sequence originates from a young woman with HIV. V usage is TRBV11-2 and J usage is TRBJ2-3; D might be TRBD1 or TRBD2, each matching 5 bases. The CDR3 sequence is CASSFGTGVGDTQYF. As DNA, the CDR3 is TGTGCCAGCAGCTTTGGGACGGGCGTTGGAGATACGCAGTATTTT.